Listed below are T cell receptor beta chains from one sample, sequenced in a study of tumor-infiltrating lymphocytes in oesophageal squamous cell carcinoma. TCRdb independently ran MiXCR on the PCR reads; one entry per CDR3 protein. Here the sample spans about 21,000 distinct CDR3 sequences, about two fifths being singletons. Sequenced material: normal esophageal tissue next to the tumor. These receptors were obtained from a male donor with esophageal squamous cell carcinoma. Each CDR3 is given with its conserved first and last residue. D genes are given only for firm matches. Expanded clones are given a class, and other clones once, few, many or no size at all.

>TRBV4-1|TRBJ2-2|TRBD1|few
CASSQMVPGTGGSTGELFF
TGCGCCAGCAGCCAGATGGTTCCCGGGACAGGGGGGTCCACCGGGGAGCTGTTTTTT
>TRBV14|TRBJ2-7|-|-
CASSQGFPFNEQYF
TGTGCCAGCAGCCAGGGTTTCCCTTTTAATGAGCAGTACTTC
>TRBV18|TRBJ1-5|-|many
CASSNEYNQPQHF
TGTGCCAGCTCCAACGAGTACAATCAGCCCCAGCATTTT
>TRBV7-3|TRBJ2-1|-|few
CASSLKGHLGNNEQFF
TGTGCCAGCAGCTTAAAAGGGCACCTAGGGAACAATGAGCAGTTCTTC
>TRBV7-6|TRBJ2-1|TRBD1|-
CASSPGQGYNEQFF
TGTGCCAGCAGCCCCGGACAGGGATACAATGAGCAGTTCTTC
>TRBV19|TRBJ1-6|TRBD1|-
CASSMDRVNSPLHF
TGTGCCAGTAGTATGGACAGGGTGAATTCACCCCTCCACTTT
>TRBV6-2/TRBV6-3|TRBJ2-5|TRBD2|medium-sized
CASSLSGGRGETQYF
TGTGCCAGCAGTTTGAGTGGCGGGAGAGGTGAGACCCAGTACTTC
>TRBV7-8|TRBJ2-1|-|medium-sized
CASSLVGGQGMGDEQFF
TGTGCCAGCAGCTTAGTGGGTGGTCAGGGGATGGGCGATGAGCAGTTCTTC
>TRBV7-6|TRBJ2-5|-|-
CASSLGVNEETQYF
TGTGCCAGCAGCTTAGGCGTCAACGAAGAGACCCAGTACTTC
>TRBV7-3|TRBJ2-6|-|-
CASSLGLGGAGANVLTF
TGTGCCAGCAGCTTAGGTTTAGGGGGGGCCGGGGCCAACGTCCTGACTTTC
>TRBV5-1|TRBJ2-1|-|once
CASSPLGGGGNEQFF
TGCGCCAGCAGCCCCTTAGGTGGAGGGGGTAATGAGCAGTTCTTC
>TRBV6-1|TRBJ1-5|TRBD1|many
CASSQGQNNQPQHF
TGTGCCAGCAGTCAGGGACAGAACAATCAGCCCCAGCATTTT
>TRBV6-6|TRBJ2-5|-|medium-sized
CASSYSRDQETQYF
TGTGCCAGCAGTTACTCTCGGGACCAAGAGACCCAGTACTTC
>TRBV20-1|TRBJ2-5|-|few
CSARDKLTYRAQYF
TGCAGTGCTAGAGATAAGCTAACCTACAGGGCCCAGTACTTC
>TRBV5-1|TRBJ2-1|TRBD2|many
CASSFAGAYNEQFF
TGCGCCAGCAGCTTCGCGGGAGCTTACAATGAGCAGTTCTTC
>TRBV5-1|TRBJ2-5|TRBD2|many
CASSLGPSGGGQETQYF
TGCGCCAGCAGCTTGGGCCCTTCGGGCGGGGGCCAAGAGACCCAGTACTTC
>TRBV5-3|TRBJ2-6|-|few
CASLIPGLPTETF
TGTGCCAGCCTAATACCGGGACTGCCGACCGAAACTTTC
>TRBV4-1|TRBJ1-5|-|-
CASSQVGGSNQPQHF
TGCGCCAGCAGCCAAGTGGGGGGGAGCAATCAGCCCCAGCATTTT
>TRBV28|TRBJ1-5|-|-
CASQDNNQPQHF
TGTGCCAGCCAGGATAACAATCAGCCCCAGCATTTT
>TRBV5-1|TRBJ2-3|TRBD2|many
CASSLEAGDTDTQYF
TGCGCCAGCAGCTTGGAAGCGGGAGACACAGATACGCAGTATTTT
>TRBV11-3|TRBJ2-5|-|many
CASSLGRAGETQYF
TGTGCCAGCAGCTTAGGGCGGGCTGGAGAGACCCAGTACTTC
>TRBV14|TRBJ2-1|-|many
CASSQAGWGNEQFF
TGTGCCAGCAGCCAGGCCGGCTGGGGGAATGAGCAGTTCTTC
>TRBV11-2|TRBJ2-5|-|medium-sized
CASSSGFSQYF
TGTGCCAGCAGCTCCGGTTTTTCCCAGTACTTC
>TRBV12-3/TRBV12-4|TRBJ2-6|TRBD1|medium-sized
CASSMGTGPLTF
TGTGCCAGCAGCATGGGGACAGGGCCCCTGACTTTC
>TRBV6-6|TRBJ2-7|-|many
CASSYFGTPYEQYF
TGTGCCAGCAGTTACTTTGGGACACCCTACGAGCAGTACTTC
>TRBV6-6|TRBJ2-5|-|-
CASSYNGAETQYF
TGTGCCAGCAGTTATAATGGTGCGGAGACCCAGTACTTC
>TRBV20-1|TRBJ2-5|TRBD1|few
CSAWDRGYETQYF
TGCAGTGCTTGGGACAGGGGTTACGAGACCCAGTACTTC